This entry describes one T cell receptor beta chain. Library preparation (for TCRbeta) was performed with unique molecular identifiers. TCRdb re-called the PCR reads through MiXCR, storing one row per CDR3 protein. Seen here are roughly 500,000 distinct CDR3 sequences, less than 35% observed once, and the top ten hold approximately 2.3%. The data stem from a study of T-cell reconstitution after alpha-beta-depleted transplantation in children. J lost 0 bases, V lost 4 bases, and 12 bases had no gene match. The CDR3 is 18 amino acids. The germline CDR1 and CDR2 sequences are MNHEY and SMNVEV (reference sequence).

The material sequenced was PBMCs from the stem cell graft donor, taken from the stem cell graft. The receptor comes from a human donor who donated a stem cell graft to a child with aplastic anemia. The J gene is TRBJ2-1, the V gene TRBV27, with TRBD2 identical over 7 bases. CDR3: CASSSLARTRTSYNEQFF. The CDR3 DNA is TGTGCCAGCAGTTCATTAGCCCGGACTAGAACCTCCTACAATGAGCAGTTCTTC.